One and the same sample provided the 5 T cell receptor beta chains below, sequenced in a study of blood T cell repertoires in COVID-19. Sequenced by immunoSEQ multiplex PCR; TCRdb stores in-frame clones only, minus some. The data contain over 150,000 clones, around three quarters of them seen just once; the ten biggest clones take up around 20%. The specimen was PBMCs or T cells enriched from blood (not recorded which). All receptors come from a woman in her 70s in a cohort exposed to, infected with or recovered from COVID-19 (not recorded which).

The V and J genes are TRBV19 and TRBJ2-3; TRBD2 might be the D (5 bases). V was clipped by 3 bases and J by 4 bases, with 11 bases between them. The germline V gene has CDR1 LNHDA and CDR2 SQIVND (reference sequence). This CDR3 has 14 amino acids. The CDR3 protein is CASSMGVEPDTQYF. Written as DNA, the CDR3 is TGTGCCAGTAGTATGGGAGTCGAACCAGATACGCAGTATTTT.

V and J are TRBV3-1 (or the pseudogene TRBV3-2) and TRBJ2-7, with 7 bases that match TRBD2. V was pared by 8 bases and J by 0 bases, with 7 bases of the junction left unmatched. This CDR3 region has 14 residues. Germline CDR1 and CDR2: LGHDT and YNNKEL (reference sequence). CDR3 sequence: CASSGRASSYEQYF. DNA of the CDR3: TGTGCCAGCTCGGGGAGGGCTAGCTCCTACGAGCAGTACTTC.

CDR3 sequence reads: CASSKHTGGTEAFF. The DNA for the CDR3 is TGTGCCAGCAGTAAGCATACAGGGGGCACTGAAGCTTTCTTT. The gene calls are TRBV6-2 or TRBV6-3 and TRBJ1-1; 8 nucleotides align to TRBD1. The length of the CDR3 is 14 residues. Trimming at V came to 5 bases and at J to 4 bases, leaving 6 bases not matched to a gene. The germline V gene has CDR1 MNHEY and CDR2 SVGEGT.

This chain connects TRBV6-5 to TRBJ1-2; perhaps TRBD1 as D (5 bases). Germline V gene sequence: CDR1 MNHEY, CDR2 SVGAGI. The CDR3 has 15 amino acids. Trimming shortened V by 5 bases and J by 3 bases, and 16 bases separated the two germline ends. CDR3 in amino acids: CASSKGWGVDYGYTF. CDR3 DNA: TGTGCCAGCAGTAAGGGCTGGGGCGTCGACTATGGCTACACCTTC.

The chain recombines TRBV30 with TRBJ1-6; no clear D. V was trimmed by 4 bases and J by 1 base, leaving 8 bases between them. Germline V gene data show CDR1 as GTSNPN and CDR2 as SVGIG (reference sequence). This CDR3 contains 14 residues. In DNA, the CDR3 is TGTGCCTGGACATCGGGTTCCTATAATTCACCCCTCCACTTT. As protein: CAWTSGSYNSPLHF.